The rows below give T cell receptor beta chains drawn from one sample of a study of CD8+CD57+ T cells in acquired aplastic anemia. TCRdb itself ran the reads through MiXCR, one entry per CDR3 protein. Of fewer than 200,000 distinct CDR3 sequences listed, 48% were seen once; the top ten hold 10% to 15%. The sequenced sample was sorted CD4+, CD8+, or CD8+CD57+ T cells (not recorded which) from PBMCs. Receptors originate from a human donor with aplastic anemia. Both conserved end residues are part of each CDR3. A D gene is named only where the DNA matches it firmly. Clone size, where shown, is once, few, many, or a class for clones that have expanded.

.	TRBJ1-5	TRBV6-5	many	TGTGCCAGCAGTTACGGTACAACTTATAGCAATCAGCCCCAGCATTTT	CASSYGTTYSNQPQHF
TRBD2	TRBJ2-6	TRBV10-3	.	TGTGCCATCAGTGAGCTGGGGGGGTCTGGGGCCCACGTCCTGACTTTC	CAISELGGSGAHVLTF
TRBD1	TRBJ1-1	TRBV2	.	TGTGCCAGCAATAAACAGGGGGGCACTGAAGCTTTCTTT	CASNKQGGTEAFF
TRBD1	TRBJ2-7	TRBV24-1	.	TGTGCCAGCAGTCCCTCGGGACAGGGTACCCACGAGCAGTACTTC	CASSPSGQGTHEQYF
.	TRBJ2-3	TRBV7-3	many	TGTGCCAGCACCTTGGACAGAAACACAGATACGCAGTATTTT	CASTLDRNTDTQYF
TRBD1	TRBJ1-6	TRBV20-1	.	TGCAGTGCTAGAGGTGATACAGGGGGCACTAATTCACCCCTCCACTTT	CSARGDTGGTNSPLHF
.	TRBJ1-6	TRBV5-4	.	TGTGCCAGCAGCCAAGAGGGCCAAAATTCACCCCTCCACTTT	CASSQEGQNSPLHF
TRBD1	TRBJ1-6	TRBV10-3	.	TGTGCCATCAGGACAGGGGAGGCCTATAATTCACCCCTCCACTTT	CAIRTGEAYNSPLHF
.	TRBJ1-4	TRBV25-1	once	TGTGCCAGCAGTGATGACCAGCGGGCTAATGAAAAACTGTTTTTT	CASSDDQRANEKLFF
.	TRBJ1-4	TRBV24-1	.	TGTGCCACCATCGGACCCAAATGTAGTGAAAAACTGTTTTTT	CATIGPKCSEKLFF